One sample yielded the 20 T cell receptor beta chains listed below, sequenced in a study of blood T cell repertoires in COVID-19. Only in-frame clones appear in the TCRdb table, and some are missing; sequencing was by immunoSEQ multiplex PCR. The sample gives about 250,000 clones, 86% of which show up once; around 1.5% is in the top ten. Source material: peripheral blood. The receptors were gathered from a woman between 55 and 75 years old who had recovered from COVID-19.

This clone was counted a single time. The chain is built from TRBV6-6 and TRBJ2-2; 9 bases map to TRBD1. Looked up from germline, CDR1 is MNHNY and CDR2 is SVGAGI (reference sequence). The CDR3 sequence is 15 residues long. Trimming cost V 7 bases and J 4 bases; bases outside gene matches: 7. For the CDR3, the DNA is TGTGCCAGCACCTTGGGACAGGGCCTCACCGGGGAGCTGTTTTTT. Translation gives CASTLGQGLTGELFF.

The chain carries TRBV2 and TRBJ1-1; 9 bases align to TRBD1. Looked up from germline, CDR1 is SNHLY and CDR2 is FYNNEI. This CDR3 contains 14 residues. V shed 5 bases and J 3 bases; nucleotides not matched to a gene: 4. The CDR3 region has the DNA TGTGCCAGCAGTCGACAGGGGGGGTACACTGAAGCTTTCTTT. Translating gives CASSRQGGYTEAFF.

V usage is TRBV7-9 and J usage is TRBJ1-5, with 10 bases aligning to TRBD1. The CDR3 spans 15 residues. CDR1 and CDR2 (germline): SEHNR, FQNEAQ (reference sequence). Unmatched junction bases numbered 5, after V lost 6 bases and J lost 3 bases. The CDR3 DNA reads as TGTGCCAGCAGTCTTGACAGGGGGCCCAATCAGCCCCAGCATTTT. This gives the protein CASSLDRGPNQPQHF.

The chain combines TRBV25-1 with TRBJ1-6, with no clear D. The germline V and J ends were trimmed by 3 bases and 9 bases, with 12 bases remaining between them. Germline V CDR1 and CDR2: MGHDK, SYGVNS. The CDR3 extends over 14 amino acids. CDR3 in amino acids: CASSDIQQTSPLHF. DNA of the CDR3: TGTGCCAGCAGTGATATCCAACAAACTTCACCCCTCCACTTT.

This sequence joins TRBV3-1 (or the pseudogene TRBV3-2) and TRBJ2-7; the match to TRBD1 covers 8 bases. V trimming: 4 bases; J trimming: 3 bases; junction bases outside the gene matches: 5. Looked up from germline, CDR1 is LGHDT and CDR2 is YNNKEL (reference sequence). The CDR3 contains 14 residues. In DNA, the CDR3 is TGTGCCAGCAGCCCGCCTGGACAGGGCTACGAGCAGTACTTC. This sequence encodes CASSPPGQGYEQYF.

This clone has only a few counts. Other DNA sequences in this sample translate to the same CDR3. V gene TRBV28 combines with J gene TRBJ1-2; TRBD1 matches at 8 bases. The V gene's germline CDR1 is MDHEN and CDR2 SYDVKM. The junction had 1 base not matched to a gene; V was cut back by 2 bases and J by 2 bases. The CDR3 has 14 amino acids. The CDR3 bases are TGTGCCAGCAGTTTAGGACAGGGCAACTATGGCTACACCTTC. Its translation is CASSLGQGNYGYTF.

The chain combines TRBV3-1 (or the pseudogene TRBV3-2) with TRBJ2-3, with 11 nucleotides matching TRBD2. This CDR3 region has 16 residues. J gave up 0 bases and V 4 bases, and 3 bases lay outside the gene matches. Germline values: CDR1 LGHDT, CDR2 YNNKEL (reference sequence). DNA for the CDR3: TGTGCCAGCAGCCTACGACTAGCGGGGAGCACAGATACGCAGTATTTT. Amino acids: CASSLRLAGSTDTQYF.

J is TRBJ1-4 and V is TRBV9; 8 nucleotides line up with TRBD1. Germline CDR1 and CDR2: SGDLS and YYNGEE. CDR3 length: 15 residues. V dropped 4 bases and J dropped 11; count of bases not matched to a gene: 13. The CDR3 sequence: CASSPSGGQALKLFF. CDR3 bases: TGTGCCAGCAGCCCATCGGGGGGACAGGCCTTGAAACTGTTTTTT. Supplemented by reference TRBV9 and TRBJ1-4, the full variable domain reads DSGVTQTPKHLITATGQRVTLRCSPRSGDLSVYWYQQSLDQGLQFLIQYYNGEERAKGNILERFSAQQFPDLHSELNLSSLELGDSALYFCASSPSGGQALKLFFGSGTQLSVL.

This clone showed up just once. J is TRBJ1-3 and V is TRBV24-1, with D possibly being TRBD1 (5 bases). The CDR3 has 15 residues. V gave up 4 bases and J gave up 2 bases, with 11 bases separating them. Germline V gene sequence: CDR1 KGHDR, CDR2 SFDVKD. For the CDR3, the DNA is TGTGCCACCAGTGACCAGCGGGACCCTGGAAACACCATATATTTT. This codes for CATSDQRDPGNTIYF.

This clone was seen a handful of times. The genes are TRBV4-2 and TRBJ2-3; the match to TRBD2 covers 9 bases. The germline CDR1 and CDR2 sequences are LGHNA and YNFKEQ. CDR3 length: 15 amino acids. V lost 2 bases and J lost 4; bases outside the gene matches: 4. DNA for the CDR3: TGTGCCAGCAGCCAACTAGCGGGGTTGCCAGATACGCAGTATTTT. Translation: CASSQLAGLPDTQYF.

This clone was recorded a few times. The gene calls are TRBV9 and TRBJ2-1; 9 nucleotides match TRBD2. Germline trimming cut 0 bases from V and 9 bases from J; bases unmatched to any gene: 7. The CDR3 is 15 amino acids. Looked up from germline, CDR1 is SGDLS and CDR2 is YYNGEE. In nucleotides, the CDR3 is TGTGCCAGCAGCGTAGAAGGCGGGGGGGCACTTGAGCAGTTCTTC. Its translation: CASSVEGGGALEQFF.

V gene TRBV7-2 combines with J gene TRBJ2-1; possible D gene TRBD1, 6 bases. The CDR3 length is 14 residues. V was trimmed by 3 bases and J by 3 bases, leaving 9 bases between them. Per germline, CDR1 SGHTA and CDR2 FQGNSA. The CDR3 here is CASSLMTGYNEQFF. Here the CDR3 DNA reads TGTGCCAGCAGCTTGATGACAGGCTACAATGAGCAGTTCTTC. The full variable domain, in which reference TRBV7-2 and TRBJ2-1 provide the parts outside the CDR3, is GAGVSQSPSNKVTEKGKDVELRCDPISGHTALYWYRQSLGQGLEFLIYFQGNSAPDKSGLPSDRFSAERTGGSVSTLTIQRTQQEDSAVYLCASSLMTGYNEQFFGPGTRLTVL.

V is TRBV2 and J is TRBJ2-2; 15 nucleotides agree with TRBD2. V was clipped by 5 bases and J by 1 base; unmatched bases: 5. Germline CDR1 is SNHLY and CDR2 is FYNNEI. This CDR3 has 18 residues. The CDR3 protein is CASSLRGLAGGNTGELFF. Written as DNA, the CDR3 is TGTGCCAGCAGTTTAAGGGGACTAGCGGGGGGGAACACCGGGGAGCTGTTTTTT.

The rearrangement uses TRBV18 and TRBJ2-1; 13 bases match TRBD2. With 5 bases clipped from V and 7 bases from J, the junction kept 5 bases outside the gene matches. The CDR3 is 15 amino acids. The germline V gene encodes CDR1 KGHSH and CDR2 LQKENI. The CDR3 DNA reads TGTGCCAGCTCAGCAACTAGCGGGGGGGCGAATGAGCAGTTCTTC. It yields the protein CASSATSGGANEQFF.

This clone was seen a single time. The gene calls are TRBV19 and TRBJ2-1; TRBD2 matches 10 bases. J gave up 3 bases and V 4 bases, and 3 bases lay outside the gene matches. Germline CDR1 is LNHDA and CDR2 is SQIVND (reference sequence). The CDR3 sequence is 15 residues long. The chain's CDR3 is CASSRASGGYNEQFF. DNA of the CDR3: TGTGCCAGTAGTAGGGCTAGCGGGGGCTACAATGAGCAGTTCTTC.

The DNA of the CDR3 is TGCGCCAGCAGGCTAACAGGGTTGTATGGCTACACCTTC. Translating it yields CASRLTGLYGYTF. The rearrangement uses TRBV5-1 and TRBJ1-2; tentative D call: TRBD1 (6 bases). The germline V and J ends were trimmed by 5 bases and 5 bases, with 13 bases remaining between them. This CDR3 region has 13 residues. Germline V gene lookup returns CDR1 SGHRS and CDR2 YFSETQ.

The chain couples TRBV9 to TRBJ1-4; 9 bases map to TRBD1. Looked up from germline, CDR1 is SGDLS and CDR2 is YYNGEE. This CDR3 has 16 amino acids. The trim removed 0 bases at V and 4 bases at J, leaving 4 bases unmatched. The CDR3 bases are TGTGCCAGCAGCGTAGCAGGGACAGGGATTAATGAAAAACTGTTTTTT. Its protein is CASSVAGTGINEKLFF.

As concerns this clone: Sequence at one end of the junction differs from germline and may be a read error. V gene TRBV10-3 combines with J gene TRBJ1-4; D uncertain. The CDR3 totals 13 residues. Germline CDR1 is ENHRY and CDR2 is SYGVKD. This CDR3 is CAISDRVNEKLFF. The CDR3 nucleotides are TGTGCCATCAGTGACCGGGTTAATGAAAAGCTGTTTTTT.

The chain has TRBV29-1 and TRBJ2-5; 7 bases align to TRBD1. The germline V gene has CDR1 SQVTM and CDR2 ANQGSEA. J gave up 2 bases and V 4 bases, and 7 bases lay outside the gene matches. The CDR3 runs 14 residues. This CDR3 reads CSVATQGPQETQYF. Here the CDR3 DNA reads TGCAGCGTTGCTACACAGGGGCCGCAAGAGACCCAGTACTTC.

The rearrangement links TRBV7-2 to TRBJ1-3; perhaps TRBD1 as D (6 bases). Per germline, CDR1 SGHTA and CDR2 FQGNSA. The CDR3 consists of 15 residues. V lost 5 bases, J lost 2 bases, and 13 bases lay in between. CDR3 sequence reads: CASSPDTGPGNTIYF. The CDR3 DNA follows: TGTGCCAGCAGCCCAGATACAGGGCCTGGAAACACCATATATTTT. Together with reference TRBV7-2 and TRBJ1-3, the CDR3 gives the full variable domain: GAGVSQSPSNKVTEKGKDVELRCDPISGHTALYWYRQSLGQGLEFLIYFQGNSAPDKSGLPSDRFSAERTGGSVSTLTIQRTQQEDSAVYLCASSPDTGPGNTIYFGEGSWLTVV.